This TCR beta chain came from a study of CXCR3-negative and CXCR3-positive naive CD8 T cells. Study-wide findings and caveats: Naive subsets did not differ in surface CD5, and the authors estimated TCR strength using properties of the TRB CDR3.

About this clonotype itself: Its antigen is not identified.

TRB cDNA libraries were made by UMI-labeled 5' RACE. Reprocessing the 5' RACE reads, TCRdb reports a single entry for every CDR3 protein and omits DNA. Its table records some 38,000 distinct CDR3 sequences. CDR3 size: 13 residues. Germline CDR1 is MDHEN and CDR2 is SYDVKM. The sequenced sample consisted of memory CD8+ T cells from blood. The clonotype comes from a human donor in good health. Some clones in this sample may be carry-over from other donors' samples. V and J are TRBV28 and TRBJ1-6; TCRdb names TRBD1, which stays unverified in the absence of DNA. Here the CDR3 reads CASSWAGLSPLHF.